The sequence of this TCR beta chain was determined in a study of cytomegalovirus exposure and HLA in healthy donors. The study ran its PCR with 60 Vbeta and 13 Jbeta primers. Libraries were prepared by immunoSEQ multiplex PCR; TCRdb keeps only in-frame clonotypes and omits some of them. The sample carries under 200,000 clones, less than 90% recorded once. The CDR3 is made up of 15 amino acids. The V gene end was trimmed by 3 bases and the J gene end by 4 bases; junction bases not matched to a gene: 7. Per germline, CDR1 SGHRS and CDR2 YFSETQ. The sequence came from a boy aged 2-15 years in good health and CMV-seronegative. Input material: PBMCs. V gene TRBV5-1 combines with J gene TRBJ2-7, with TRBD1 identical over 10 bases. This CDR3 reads CASSSGTGVRYEQYF. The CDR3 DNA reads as TGCGCCAGCAGCTCTGGGACAGGGGTTAGATACGAGCAGTACTTC.